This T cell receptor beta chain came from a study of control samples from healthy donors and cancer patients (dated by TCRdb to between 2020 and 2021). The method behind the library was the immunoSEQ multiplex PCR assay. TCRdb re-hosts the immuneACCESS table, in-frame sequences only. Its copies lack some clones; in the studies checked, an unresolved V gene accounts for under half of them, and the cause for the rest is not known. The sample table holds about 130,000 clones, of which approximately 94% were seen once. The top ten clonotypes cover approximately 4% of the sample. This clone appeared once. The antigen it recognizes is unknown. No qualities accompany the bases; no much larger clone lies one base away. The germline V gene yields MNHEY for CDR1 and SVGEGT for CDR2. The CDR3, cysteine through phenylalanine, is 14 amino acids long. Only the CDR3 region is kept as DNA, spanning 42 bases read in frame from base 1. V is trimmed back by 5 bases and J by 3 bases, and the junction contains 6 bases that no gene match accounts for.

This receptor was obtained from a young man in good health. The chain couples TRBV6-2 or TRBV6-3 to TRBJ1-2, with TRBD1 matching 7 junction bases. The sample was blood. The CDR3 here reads CASSSRQGYYGYTF. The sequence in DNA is TGTGCCAGCAGTAGCCGACAGGGTTACTATGGCTACACCTTC.